This passage covers 23 T cell receptor beta chains from one sample sequenced in a study of T cells in tuberculosis. The table came from immunoSEQ multiplex PCR; TCRdb's copy has only in-frame clones and leaves some out. The data show about 33,000 clones, less than 97% seen once. The material sequenced was PBMCs. These receptors were obtained from a donor between 10 and 35 years old with latent tuberculosis or without tuberculosis infection.

The count of this clone is one. The V gene is TRBV2, the J gene TRBJ1-2, with D possibly matching TRBD1 (6 bases). Germline-derived CDR1 and CDR2 are SNHLY and FYNNEI. With 1 base removed from V and 4 bases from J, the gap between germline ends came to 10 bases. This CDR3 is 14 amino acids long. In DNA form, the CDR3 reads TGTGCCAGCAGTGAAGTCAGGGGCGGCTATGGCTACACCTTC. Translating it yields CASSEVRGGYGYTF.

In DNA form, the CDR3 reads TGTGCCAGCTCAAAGGGACAGCAAGTTACTTTATACGAGCAGTACTTC. The encoded protein is CASSKGQQVTLYEQYF. The J gene is TRBJ2-7, the V gene TRBV18, with 7 nucleotides matching TRBD1. The V gene's germline CDR1 is KGHSH and CDR2 LQKENI. The CDR3 covers 16 residues. Losses at the gene ends were 5 bases for V and 4 bases for J; bases not matched to a gene: 14. Looking up the rest from reference TRBV18 and TRBJ2-7 gives the full variable domain: NAGVMQNPRHLVRRRGQEARLRCSPMKGHSHVYWYRQLPEEGLKFMVYLQKENIIDESGMPKERFSAEFPKEGPSILRIQQVVRGDSAAYFCASSKGQQVTLYEQYFGPGTRLTVT.

This chain connects TRBV13 to TRBJ2-1, with D possibly being TRBD1 (6 bases). The germline V gene has CDR1 PRHDT and CDR2 FYEKMQ (reference sequence). The CDR3 is 15 amino acids. Trimming cost V 2 bases and J 9 bases, with 17 bases left between them. Here the CDR3 DNA reads TGTGCCAGCAGCTTAAGTCTGGGGATAGGGGGTGAGCAGTTCTTC. This gives the protein CASSLSLGIGGEQFF.

The rearrangement uses TRBV9 and TRBJ2-4; 7 positions match TRBD2. CDR3 length: 16 residues. Germline V gives CDR1 SGDLS, CDR2 YYNGEE. V shed 0 bases and J 6 bases; nucleotides not matched to a gene: 9. In nucleotides, the CDR3 is TGTGCCAGCAGCGTAGGATCTGGCGGGAGAGGAAACATTCAGTACTTC. Translated: CASSVGSGGRGNIQYF.

V usage is TRBV10-3 and J usage is TRBJ2-7; 7 bases agree with TRBD1. CDR1 ENHRY and CDR2 SYGVKD come from the germline V gene. The CDR3 length is 15 residues. V lost 6 bases, J lost 3 bases, and 11 bases stayed unmatched. CDR3 bases: TGTGCCATCAGGGCCGGGACAGCCCCTTTCTACGAGCAGTACTTC. Residues: CAIRAGTAPFYEQYF.

The CDR3: CASTPGQGSGYTF. CDR3 in DNA: TGTGCCAGCACTCCGGGACAGGGTTCTGGCTACACCTTC. This chain uses TRBV9 with TRBJ1-2; 9 nucleotides line up with TRBD1. The CDR3 length is 13 residues. CDR1 and CDR2 from the germline V gene are SGDLS and YYNGEE. Losses at the gene ends were 6 bases for V and 7 bases for J; bases not matched to a gene: 7. Variable domain in full (rest from reference TRBV9 and TRBJ1-2): DSGVTQTPKHLITATGQRVTLRCSPRSGDLSVYWYQQSLDQGLQFLIQYYNGEERAKGNILERFSAQQFPDLHSELNLSSLELGDSALYFCASTPGQGSGYTFGSGTRLTVV.

This clone was seen just once. J is TRBJ1-5 and V is TRBV12-5; 10 nucleotides align to TRBD1. This CDR3 contains 18 residues. With 0 bases clipped from V and 2 bases from J, the junction kept 7 bases outside the gene matches. From germline, CDR1 is LGHNT and CDR2 FRNRAP. CDR3 DNA sequence: TGTGCTAGTGGTTTGGTTACGGAGGGGACAGGGGGCAATCAGCCCCAGCATTTT. This codes for CASGLVTEGTGGNQPQHF.

The chain links TRBV7-9 to TRBJ2-6; TRBD1 aligns across 10 bases. V lost 5 bases, J lost 1 base, and 11 bases stayed unmatched. The CDR3 consists of 19 residues. Looked up from germline, CDR1 is SEHNR and CDR2 is FQNEAQ (reference sequence). The CDR3 here is CASSNRDRGPISGANVLTF. The CDR3 coding sequence is TGTGCCAGCAGCAACCGGGACAGGGGACCCATATCTGGGGCCAACGTCCTGACTTTC.

V is TRBV27 and J is TRBJ2-4; possibly TRBD1 for D (6 bases). The length of the CDR3 is 13 residues. Trimming shortened V by 2 bases and J by 6 bases, and 8 bases separated the two germline ends. In germline, CDR1 is MNHEY, CDR2 SMNVEV (reference sequence). The CDR3 here is CASSLGGGNIQYF. In DNA, the CDR3 is TGTGCCAGCAGTTTAGGGGGCGGAAACATTCAGTACTTC.

The chain has TRBV6-5 and TRBJ2-7, with 9 bases identical to TRBD1. The CDR3 contains 14 residues. The junction had 4 bases not matched to a gene; V was cut back by 6 bases and J by 1 base. The germline V gene has CDR1 MNHEY and CDR2 SVGAGI. In nucleotides, the CDR3 is TGTGCCAGCAGGGGGACAGGGACTTCCTACGAGCAGTACTTC. Translation gives CASRGTGTSYEQYF.

This chain uses TRBV15 with TRBJ1-1; TRBD1 matches 10 bases. CDR1 and CDR2 from the germline V gene are LNHNV and YYDKDF (reference sequence). The CDR3 length is 15 residues. V lost 1 base and J lost 3; bases outside the gene matches: 2. CDR3 nucleotide sequence: TGTGCCACCAGCAGAGCCGGACAGGGGGACACTGAAGCTTTCTTT. Amino acid sequence: CATSRAGQGDTEAFF.

The chain couples TRBV6-6 to TRBJ1-2, with D maybe TRBD1 (6 bases). The CDR3 totals 12 residues. Trimming removed 6 bases at V and 8 bases at J, with 13 bases between. Germline lookup yields CDR1 MNHNY and CDR2 SVGAGI (reference sequence). The CDR3 is CASSPGDRGYTF. The DNA for the CDR3 is TGTGCCAGCAGCCCAGGGGACCGCGGCTACACCTTC.

The chain combines TRBV5-4 with TRBJ2-7; a possible D gene is TRBD2 (6 bases). The length of the CDR3 is 15 residues. Germline CDR1 SGHNT, CDR2 YYREEE (reference sequence). The germline V and J ends were trimmed by 2 bases and 0 bases, with 12 bases remaining between them. The CDR3 nucleotides are TGTGCCAGCAGCTTAAGCGGGCCGGGCTCCTACGAGCAGTACTTC. Translation gives CASSLSGPGSYEQYF.

The V gene is TRBV4-1, the J gene TRBJ2-1; 13 bases match TRBD2. V trimming: 0 bases; J trimming: 8 bases; junction bases outside the gene matches: 13. This CDR3 region has 19 residues. From germline, CDR1 is MGHRA and CDR2 YSYEKL. The CDR3, as DNA: TGCGCCAGCAGCCAAGATGACCCCCCACTAGCGGGAGGGCTGGATGAGCAGTTCTTC. Translated: CASSQDDPPLAGGLDEQFF.

The rearrangement uses TRBV28 and TRBJ1-2; 7 positions match TRBD1. The CDR3 consists of 15 residues. Germline values: CDR1 MDHEN, CDR2 SYDVKM. Germline trimming cut 6 bases from V and 3 bases from J; bases unmatched to any gene: 10. The CDR3 region has the DNA TGTGCCAGCAGCTTTGAAGGAACAGGGGACTATGGCTACACCTTC. It specifies CASSFEGTGDYGYTF.

This chain joins TRBV6-1 and TRBJ2-1; possibly TRBD2 for D (6 bases). Looked up from germline, CDR1 is MNHNS and CDR2 is SASEGT. The CDR3 spans 12 residues. Trimming cost V 8 bases and J 6 bases, with 11 bases left between them. The chain's CDR3 is CASHFGSNEQFF. The CDR3 DNA reads as TGTGCCAGCCACTTCGGGAGCAATGAGCAGTTCTTC.

On this clone itself: This specimen includes other DNA sequences encoding the same CDR3. The rearrangement joins TRBV29-1 to TRBJ2-7; D may be TRBD2 (6 bases). CDR3 size: 11 residues. V lost 6 bases and J 3 bases, leaving 9 bases between the germline ends. Per germline, CDR1 SQVTM and CDR2 ANQGSEA. This CDR3 reads CSVGGNYEQYF. CDR3 coding DNA: TGCAGCGTCGGGGGTAACTACGAGCAGTACTTC.

The chain combines TRBV7-9 with TRBJ1-1, with D tentatively TRBD1 (5 bases). This CDR3 has 13 amino acids. V was trimmed by 2 bases and J by 6 bases, leaving 10 bases between them. Per the germline V gene, CDR1 is SEHNR and CDR2 is FQNEAQ (reference sequence). Here the CDR3 reads CASSLQGGPEAFF. In DNA, the CDR3 is TGTGCCAGCAGCTTACAGGGAGGCCCTGAAGCTTTCTTT.

J is TRBJ1-2 and V is TRBV7-9; D perhaps matches TRBD1 (5 bases). Germline V lookup: CDR1 SEHNR, CDR2 FQNEAQ (reference sequence). Trimming left V 5 bases short and J 8 bases short, with 15 bases between. The CDR3 has 13 amino acids. Here the CDR3 DNA reads TGTGCCAGCAGCCATTCCGGGACTAGGGGCTACACCTTC. Residues: CASSHSGTRGYTF.

The V gene is TRBV19, the J gene TRBJ1-1; possibly TRBD1 for D (6 bases). Trimming removed 7 bases from V and 2 bases from J, with 14 bases in between. The germline V gene encodes CDR1 LNHDA and CDR2 SQIVND (reference sequence). The CDR3 loop spans 14 amino acids. CDR3 sequence reads: CASTLGQFNTEAFF. The CDR3 DNA reads TGTGCCAGTACCTTAGGACAGTTTAACACTGAAGCTTTCTTT.

The chain couples TRBV9 to TRBJ2-6; maybe TRBD1 (6 bases). The CDR3 loop spans 17 amino acids. Germline CDR1 and CDR2: SGDLS and YYNGEE. V was clipped by 2 bases and J by 2 bases, with 14 bases between them. The CDR3 DNA is TGTGCCAGCAGCGTTCGGACAGACTGGCCTGGGGCCAACGTCCTGACTTTC. Translating it yields CASSVRTDWPGANVLTF.

The V call is TRBV15, the J call TRBJ2-1; 11 bases map to TRBD2. The length of the CDR3 is 15 residues. Germline values: CDR1 LNHNV, CDR2 YYDKDF (reference sequence). Trimming cost V 2 bases and J 10 bases; bases outside gene matches: 7. CDR3 coding DNA: TGTGCCACCAGCAGACTAGCGGGGGGAGTAGGGGAGCAGTTCTTC. It encodes CATSRLAGGVGEQFF. The full variable domain, with the rest looked up from reference TRBV15 and TRBJ2-1, is DAMVIQNPRYQVTQFGKPVTLSCSQTLNHNVMYWYQQKSSQAPKLLFHYYDKDFNNEADTPDNFQSRRPNTSFCFLDIRSPGLGDTAMYLCATSRLAGGVGEQFFGPGTRLTVL.

This clone was seen more than once but under ten times. The chain has TRBV6-5 and TRBJ2-5; tentatively, D is TRBD1 (6 bases). There are 15 residues in the CDR3. Looked up from germline, CDR1 is MNHEY and CDR2 is SVGAGI. V dropped 11 bases and J dropped 2 bases, with 21 bases sitting between them. This CDR3 is CAASPTGSGQETQYF. The CDR3 DNA reads TGTGCCGCCTCACCCACAGGGTCGGGTCAAGAGACCCAGTACTTC.